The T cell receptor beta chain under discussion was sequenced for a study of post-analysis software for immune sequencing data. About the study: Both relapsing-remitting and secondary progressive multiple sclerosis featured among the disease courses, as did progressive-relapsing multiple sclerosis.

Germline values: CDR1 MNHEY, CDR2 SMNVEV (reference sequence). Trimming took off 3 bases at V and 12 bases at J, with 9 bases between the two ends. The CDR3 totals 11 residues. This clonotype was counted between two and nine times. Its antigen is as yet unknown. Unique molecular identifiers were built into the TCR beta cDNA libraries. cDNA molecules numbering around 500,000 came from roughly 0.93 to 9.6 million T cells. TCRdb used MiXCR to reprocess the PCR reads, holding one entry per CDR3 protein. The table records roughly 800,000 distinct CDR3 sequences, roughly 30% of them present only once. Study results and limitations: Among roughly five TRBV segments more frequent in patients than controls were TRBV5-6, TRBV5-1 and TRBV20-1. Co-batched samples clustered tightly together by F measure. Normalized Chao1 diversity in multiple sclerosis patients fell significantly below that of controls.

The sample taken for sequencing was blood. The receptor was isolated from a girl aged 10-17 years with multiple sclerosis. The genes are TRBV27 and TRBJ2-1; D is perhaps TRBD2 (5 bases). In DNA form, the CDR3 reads TGTGCCAGCAGTTTCGGGGTAACGCAGTTCTTC. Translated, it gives CASSFGVTQFF.